These T cell receptor beta chains were read from a single sample in a study of T cell responses to AZD1222 COVID-19 vaccine. The table came from immunoSEQ multiplex PCR; TCRdb's copy has only in-frame clones and leaves some out. The sample has tens of thousands of clones, about nine tenths seen once; the top ten hold around 8%. The specimen was peripheral blood, collected on day 0 of AZD1222 vaccination. These receptors came from an adult in good health. Both conserved end residues are part of each CDR3. Fields, in order: V gene, D gene, J gene, clone size, CDR3 DNA, CDR3 protein. The D gene is left open where the match is weak. The size field is filled for only some rows; it gives once, few, many or a size class.

TRBV6-1	TRBD2	TRBJ2-5	-	TGTGCCAGCAGTGAAGCTTGGGCGGGAGTGGAAGAGACCCAGTACTTC	CASSEAWAGVEETQYF
TRBV12-3/TRBV12-4	-	TRBJ1-5	-	TGTGCCAGCAGTTCGGACATGTATCAGCCCCAGCATTTT	CASSSDMYQPQHF
TRBV7-2	TRBD1	TRBJ1-4	-	TGTGCCAGCAGCTTACGACAGGGAGGAACTAATGAAAAACTGTTTTTT	CASSLRQGGTNEKLFF
TRBV4-3	-	TRBJ1-1	-	TGCGCCAGCAGCCTCGGGGGATTGAACACTGAAGCTTTCTTT	CASSLGGLNTEAFF
TRBV7-2	TRBD1	TRBJ1-1	-	TGTGCCAGCAGCTCGGGACAGGGGATCTCTGAAGCTTTCTTT	CASSSGQGISEAFF
TRBV6-1	TRBD2	TRBJ2-1	-	TGTGCCAGCAGTGACGGTGGCGGGAGCGATGAGCAGTTCTTC	CASSDGGGSDEQFF
TRBV21-1	-	TRBJ2-3	-	TGTGCCAGCAGGTCCCTCCCCGATACGCAGTATTTT	CASRSLPDTQYF
TRBV9	-	TRBJ1-1	-	TGTGCCAGCAGCGTAGTCCCCGTTGGGAGGGCTGAAGCTTTCTTT	CASSVVPVGRAEAFF
TRBV7-9	-	TRBJ2-3	-	TGTGCCAGCAGCTTCTTAGGTCGGGATACGCAGTATTTT	CASSFLGRDTQYF
TRBV10-1	-	TRBJ1-6	-	TGCGCCAGCAGTGAGAGTCCGAATTCACCCCTCCACTTT	CASSESPNSPLHF
TRBV4-1	TRBD2	TRBJ2-5	-	TGCGCCAGCAGCCAAGATGAGGGTTCTAGCGGGAGGGCCTCAGCAGAGACCCAGTACTTC	CASSQDEGSSGRASAETQYF
TRBV15	-	TRBJ2-2	few	TGTGCCACCAGCAGAGATTACGGGTCCGGGGAGCTGTTTTTT	CATSRDYGSGELFF